This T cell receptor (beta chain) was obtained from a study of cytomegalovirus exposure and HLA in healthy donors. Germline CDR1 SEHNR, CDR2 FQNEAQ (reference sequence). V was shortened by 5 bases and J by 5 bases, with 18 bases between the two germline ends. The CDR3 is 15 amino acids. Primers for the PCR totalled 60 Vbeta and 13 Jbeta. The assay was immunoSEQ multiplex PCR, and TCRdb's table has in-frame clones only and misses some. This sample has around 19,000 clones, with less than 85% found just once. The sequenced sample consisted of PBMCs. The sequence came from a human donor in good health. The rearrangement joins TRBV7-9 to TRBJ1-1, with a weak D call TRBD1 (5 bases). CDR3 sequence: CASSTSRGGRTEAFF. The DNA of the CDR3 is TGTGCCAGCAGCACCTCCCGGGGGGGTCGGACTGAAGCTTTCTTT.